In this sample, the clone carrying this T cell receptor beta chain turned up many times. To make TCR beta libraries, researchers used iRepertoire HTBI primers and Arm-PCR of CDR3 regions. TCRdb itself ran the multiplex PCR reads through MiXCR, one entry per CDR3 protein. The profile shows roughly 500,000 distinct CDR3 sequences, about 22% of them singletons. This record belongs to a study of regulatory T cells in long-lasting Graves disease. Time point noted: persistent/refractory GD, antithyroid drugs over 5 years with positive TRAb. Making the TCR library involved RNA that had been extracted from PBMCs. The CDR3 is made up of 14 amino acids. Germline values: CDR1 MDHEN, CDR2 SYDVKM. J gave up 5 bases and V 5 bases, and 8 bases lay outside the gene matches.

This clonotype was sampled from a female donor with Graves disease. V and J are TRBV28 and TRBJ1-2, with TRBD1 matching over 7 bases. The specimen comprised peripheral blood mononuclear cells (PBMCs), sampled when the disease was refractory, from a patient treated with antithyroid drugs. The CDR3 DNA sequence: TGTGCCAGCAGTCCTCCGAGGGGGCATTATGGCTACACCTTC. It encodes CASSPPRGHYGYTF.